Below, 26 T cell receptor beta chains from the same sample are listed, as sequenced in a study of T cell responses to AZD1222 COVID-19 vaccine. The data were produced by immunoSEQ multiplex PCR, yet TCRdb's version contains in-frame clones alone and is incomplete. The sample holds more than 100,000 clones, 80% to 95% seen once. The input for sequencing was peripheral blood, taken on day 0 of AZD1222 vaccination. These receptors all come from an adult in good health.

The chain uses TRBV19 and TRBJ2-1; D remains unclear. CDR1 and CDR2 (germline): LNHDA, SQIVND (reference sequence). V lost 4 bases, J lost 5 bases, and 9 bases lay in between. The CDR3 has 13 residues. The CDR3 sequence is CASSNSADNEQFF. In DNA form, the CDR3 reads TGTGCCAGTAGTAATTCTGCAGACAATGAGCAGTTCTTC.

The chain couples TRBV28 to TRBJ1-1; D gene unclear. Per the germline V gene, CDR1 is MDHEN and CDR2 is SYDVKM. CDR3 length: 11 residues. Trimming pared 4 bases from V and 7 bases from J, leaving 7 bases between. CDR3 loop: CASSSGNEAFF. The CDR3 DNA sequence: TGTGCCAGCAGTTCGGGTAATGAAGCTTTCTTT.

This chain connects TRBV12-3 or TRBV12-4 to TRBJ1-2; 7 bases are shared with TRBD1. This CDR3 is 13 amino acids long. Trimming cost V 7 bases and J 6 bases; bases outside gene matches: 8. This CDR3 reads CASTLGGGDGYTF. For the CDR3, the DNA is TGTGCCAGCACCTTAGGAGGGGGCGATGGCTACACCTTC.

The chain recombines TRBV6-5 with TRBJ2-1; tentative D call: TRBD2 (6 bases). V shed 4 bases and J shed 4 bases, with 8 bases lying between them. CDR3 size: 13 residues. Germline assignment: CDR1 MNHEY and CDR2 SVGAGI. CDR3 sequence reads: CASSSGTYNEQFF. CDR3 DNA: TGTGCCAGCAGTTCCGGGACTTACAATGAGCAGTTCTTC.

The chain employs TRBV5-1 and TRBJ1-3; 8 bases align to TRBD1. CDR3 length: 15 amino acids. Germline CDR1 SGHRS, CDR2 YFSETQ. The J segment lost 0 bases and the V segment lost 4 bases, leaving 3 bases of the junction unmatched. The CDR3 is CASSPTGGSGNTIYF. CDR3 sequence (DNA): TGCGCCAGCAGCCCAACAGGGGGCTCTGGAAACACCATATATTTT.

This chain connects TRBV5-4 to TRBJ2-1, with 12 bases matching TRBD2. CDR3 length equals 15 residues. Trimming at V came to 3 bases and at J to 5 bases, leaving 3 bases not matched to a gene. CDR1 is SGHNT, CDR2 YYREEE, per germline (reference sequence). The CDR3 loop reads CASSSGLAGHNEQFF. CDR3 nucleotide sequence: TGTGCCAGCAGCTCGGGACTAGCGGGCCACAATGAGCAGTTCTTC.

This chain links TRBV27 with TRBJ1-5; possibly TRBD1 for D (6 bases). V shed 6 bases and J shed 6 bases, with 15 bases lying between them. CDR3 length equals 14 residues. CDR1 and CDR2 (germline): MNHEY, SMNVEV (reference sequence). CDR3 sequence: CASRLQGAGQPQHF. In DNA, the CDR3 is TGTGCCAGCAGGTTACAGGGAGCGGGTCAGCCCCAGCATTTT.

This clone was seen just once. The rearrangement joins TRBV30 to TRBJ1-5; D uncertain. The ends were cut back, 4 bases at V and 0 bases at J, with 10 bases in the middle. Looked up from germline, CDR1 is GTSNPN and CDR2 is SVGIG (reference sequence). This CDR3 region has 14 residues. CDR3 nucleotide sequence: TGTGCCTGGACAGCCCTTAATAGCAATCAGCCCCAGCATTTT. Translated: CAWTALNSNQPQHF. The full variable domain, in which reference TRBV30 and TRBJ1-5 provide the parts outside the CDR3, is SQTIHQWPATLVQPVGSPLSLECTVEGTSNPNLYWYRQAAGRGLQLLFYSVGIGQISSEVPQNLSASRPQDRQFILSSKKLLLSDSGFYLCAWTALNSNQPQHFGDGTRLSIL.

The chain joins TRBV29-1 to TRBJ2-3; D remains unclear. The V gene's germline CDR1 is SQVTM and CDR2 ANQGSEA. The V gene lost 4 bases and the J gene lost 9 bases, with 11 bases spanning the gap. The CDR3 covers 11 residues. Here the CDR3 reads CSVGFYDTQYF. CDR3 nucleotides: TGCAGCGTTGGTTTTTATGACACGCAGTATTTT.

This chain uses TRBV27 with TRBJ1-2; D gene unclear. Trimming cost V 3 bases and J 7 bases, with 15 bases left between them. In germline, CDR1 is MNHEY, CDR2 SMNVEV (reference sequence). The CDR3 runs to 14 residues. CDR3 sequence reads: CASSLGSGGFGYTF. The CDR3 nucleotides read TGTGCCAGCAGTTTGGGTAGCGGAGGATTTGGCTACACCTTC.

J is TRBJ1-5 and V is TRBV6-9; maybe TRBD1 (5 bases). Germline-derived CDR1 and CDR2 are MNHGY and SVAAGI. V lost 8 bases, J lost 0 bases, and 14 bases lay in between. This CDR3 is 15 amino acids long. The CDR3 DNA is TGTGCCAGCTCTCGCGAGACAGATAGCAATCAGCCCCAGCATTTT. This translates into CASSRETDSNQPQHF.

In DNA form, the CDR3 reads TGTGCCAGCAGTGACAGGGCGAACACTGAAGCTTTCTTT. Protein product: CASSDRANTEAFF. This chain connects TRBV6-4 to TRBJ1-1; D is undetermined. The CDR3 totals 13 residues. V was cut by 2 bases and J by 1 base, with 5 bases left in between. Germline assignment: CDR1 MRHNA and CDR2 SNTAGT.

The chain links TRBV7-2 to TRBJ2-7; 8 bases match TRBD2. The CDR3 has 14 residues. Germline assignment: CDR1 SGHTA and CDR2 FQGNSA. V lost 4 bases, J lost 3 bases, and 5 bases stayed unmatched. DNA for the CDR3: TGTGCCAGCAGCTCTACCGGGACTAGCTACGAGCAGTACTTC. Its protein is CASSSTGTSYEQYF.

The chain employs TRBV3-1 (or the pseudogene TRBV3-2) and TRBJ1-1; the D is unclear. The germline V and J ends were trimmed by 0 bases and 0 bases, with 17 bases remaining between them. The CDR3 totals 18 residues. In germline, CDR1 is LGHDT, CDR2 YNNKEL (reference sequence). As DNA, the CDR3 is TGTGCCAGCAGCCAAGAGGTGGGATCCGGTTCTATGAACACTGAAGCTTTCTTT. The encoded protein is CASSQEVGSGSMNTEAFF.

V usage is TRBV16 and J usage is TRBJ2-7, with D tentatively TRBD2 (6 bases). V was pared by 1 base and J by 7 bases, with 11 bases between. This CDR3 has 13 residues. Germline CDR1 reads KGHSY; CDR2 reads FQNENV. The CDR3 protein is CASSQWAAGEQYF. Written as DNA, the CDR3 is TGTGCCAGCAGCCAATGGGCGGCGGGGGAGCAGTACTTC.

The V call is TRBV14, the J call TRBJ2-7; D could derive from TRBD1 or TRBD2 (5 bases each). CDR1 and CDR2 from the germline V gene are SGHDN and FVKESK. V lost 4 bases and J lost 3, with 16 bases in between. There are 15 residues in the CDR3. CDR3 loop: CASSRSGTGNYEQYF. The CDR3 coding sequence is TGTGCCAGCAGCCGGTCCGGGACGGGAAACTACGAGCAGTACTTC.

The chain recombines TRBV7-9 with TRBJ2-2; tentative D call: TRBD2 (5 bases). V lost 1 base, J lost 11 bases, and 20 bases lay in between. Germline CDR1 and CDR2: SEHNR and FQNEAQ (reference sequence). This CDR3 is built from 16 residues. CDR3 sequence (DNA): TGTGCCAGCAGCTTAGTACTTGGCGCAGGAGGTCCCGAGCTGTTTTTT. Protein: CASSLVLGAGGPELFF.

The rearrangement joins TRBV20-1 to TRBJ2-7, with D unclear. This CDR3 is built from 14 residues. Germline V gene sequence: CDR1 DFQATT, CDR2 SNEGSKA (reference sequence). Trimming pared 4 bases from V and 2 bases from J, leaving 15 bases between. The chain's CDR3 is CSANDGERTYEQYF. DNA of the CDR3: TGCAGTGCTAATGACGGAGAGCGTACCTACGAGCAGTACTTC.

The chain joins TRBV29-1 to TRBJ1-1, with a possible D match to TRBD1 (5 bases). V lost 2 bases, J lost 6 bases, and 10 bases lay in between. Looked up from germline, CDR1 is SQVTM and CDR2 is ANQGSEA. The CDR3 loop spans 12 amino acids. The CDR3 sequence is CSVERGESEAFF. CDR3 nucleotide sequence: TGCAGCGTTGAAAGGGGAGAGTCTGAAGCTTTCTTT.

This clone was recorded once. The genes are TRBV6-5 and TRBJ2-2; D is unresolved. This CDR3 has 12 residues. Deletions cut 4 bases from V and 4 bases from J, with 4 bases between. Germline CDR1 is MNHEY and CDR2 is SVGAGI. The CDR3 DNA reads TGTGCCAGCAGTTTCACCACCGGGGAGCTGTTTTTT. Its protein is CASSFTTGELFF.

The chain joins TRBV28 to TRBJ1-2; 8 bases agree with TRBD1. The CDR3 runs 16 residues. The trim removed 2 bases at V and 2 bases at J, leaving 7 bases unmatched. CDR1 and CDR2 (germline): MDHEN, SYDVKM. CDR3 amino acids: CASSLPGGWGNYGYTF. DNA of the CDR3: TGTGCCAGCAGTTTACCAGGGGGCTGGGGGAACTATGGCTACACCTTC.

This clone was picked up a small number of times. V usage is TRBV28 and J usage is TRBJ2-7; TRBD2 agrees at 9 bases. Germline trimming cut 7 bases from V and 5 bases from J; bases unmatched to any gene: 6. The germline V gene has CDR1 MDHEN and CDR2 SYDVKM. The CDR3 covers 13 residues. As DNA, the CDR3 is TGTGCCAGCAATAGCGGGAGTCCAGACGAGCAGTACTTC. Amino acid sequence: CASNSGSPDEQYF. The full variable domain, with the rest looked up from reference TRBV28 and TRBJ2-7, is DVKVTQSSRYLVKRTGEKVFLECVQDMDHENMFWYRQDPGLGLRLIYFSYDVKMKEKGDIPEGYSVSREKKERFSLILESASTNQTSMYLCASNSGSPDEQYFGPGTRLTVT.

V is TRBV5-6 and J is TRBJ2-5, with unresolved D. Germline CDR1 is SGHDT and CDR2 is YYEEEE. The CDR3 has 13 amino acids. Trimming removed 3 bases at V and 2 bases at J, with 8 bases between. CDR3 protein: CASSSGLQETQYF. The CDR3 nucleotides are TGTGCCAGCAGCTCCGGTCTGCAAGAGACCCAGTACTTC.

This clone appeared a few times. This chain joins TRBV28 and TRBJ1-4; D might be TRBD1 (6 bases). This CDR3 spans 15 amino acids. The V end was cut by 2 bases, the J end by 7 bases, with 14 bases between. Per germline, CDR1 MDHEN and CDR2 SYDVKM. The CDR3 coding sequence is TGTGCCAGCAGTTTAGTGGGAGGGGGAGGTGAAAAACTGTTTTTT. This codes for CASSLVGGGGEKLFF.

J is TRBJ1-1 and V is TRBV27, with 10 bases identical to TRBD1. Germline trimming cut 4 bases from V and 7 bases from J; bases unmatched to any gene: 12. Germline V gene lookup returns CDR1 MNHEY and CDR2 SMNVEV (reference sequence). The CDR3 is made up of 16 amino acids. The CDR3 coding sequence is TGTGCCAGCAGTTCCCCGGGACAGGGGACGACCAGTGAAGCTTTCTTT. This gives the protein CASSSPGQGTTSEAFF.

The rearrangement joins TRBV27 to TRBJ2-3, with 14 bases aligning to TRBD2. This CDR3 has 16 amino acids. From germline, CDR1 is MNHEY and CDR2 SMNVEV (reference sequence). The ends lost 7 bases at V and 5 bases at J; junction bases unmatched: 8. The CDR3 DNA reads as TGTGCCAGCAAACAACCGGGACTAGCGGGAGAAGATACGCAGTATTTT. Its protein product is CASKQPGLAGEDTQYF.